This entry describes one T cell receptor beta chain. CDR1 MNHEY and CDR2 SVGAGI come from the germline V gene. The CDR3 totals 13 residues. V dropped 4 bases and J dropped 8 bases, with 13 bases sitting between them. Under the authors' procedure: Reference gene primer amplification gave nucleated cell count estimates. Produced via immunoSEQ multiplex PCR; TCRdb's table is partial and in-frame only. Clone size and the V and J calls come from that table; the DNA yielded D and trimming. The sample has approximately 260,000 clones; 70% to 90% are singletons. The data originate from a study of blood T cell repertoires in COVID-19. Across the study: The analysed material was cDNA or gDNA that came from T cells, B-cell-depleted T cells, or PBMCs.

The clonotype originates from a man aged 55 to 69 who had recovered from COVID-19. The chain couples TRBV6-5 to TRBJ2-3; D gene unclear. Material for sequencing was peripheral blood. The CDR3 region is CASSSPIWATQYF. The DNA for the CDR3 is TGTGCCAGCAGTTCCCCTATTTGGGCTACGCAGTATTTT.